The rows below give T cell receptor beta chains drawn from one sample of a study of blood T cell repertoires in COVID-19. Profiled with immunoSEQ multiplex PCR; TCRdb holds only in-frame clones, not every one. Found here are some 130,000 clones, 65% to 90% of them singletons; the top ten hold 8.4%. The specimen sequenced was peripheral blood. These TCRs come from a woman in her sixties or seventies with active or convalescent COVID-19. Both conserved end residues are part of each CDR3. The D gene is left open where the match is weak. Expanded clones get a size class; other rows say once, few or many, or leave the size out.

d_call j_call clone_size v_call cdr3_nt cdr3_aa
TRBD2 TRBJ2-1 . TRBV6-4 TGTGCCAGCAGTGACTCGGGGGGGAGTATGACCAATGAGCAGTTCTTC CASSDSGGSMTNEQFF
TRBD1 TRBJ1-5 . TRBV5-1 TGCGCCAGCAGCCTAACAGGGGGCGCGGGGCAGCCCCAGCATTTT CASSLTGGAGQPQHF
TRBD2 TRBJ2-7 . TRBV19 TGTGCCAGTAGTAGTCAAGCGGGGTCCTACGAGCAGTACTTC CASSSQAGSYEQYF
. TRBJ2-3 once TRBV20-1 TGCAGTGCTAGTGGTCCCGGGGTGCCAAAGTACACGCAGTATTTT CSASGPGVPKYTQYF
TRBD1 TRBJ1-5 . TRBV28 TGTGCCAGCAGACCCCAGGGGGCTCAGCCCCAGCATTTT CASRPQGAQPQHF
TRBD1 TRBJ2-1 . TRBV7-2 TGTGCCAGCAGCCCGTGGACAGGGGGCCGTTCAAATGAGCAGTTCTTC CASSPWTGGRSNEQFF
TRBD1 TRBJ2-2 . TRBV27 TGTGCCAGCAGGGTACGGGACAGAGCCACCGGGGAGCTGTTTTTT CASRVRDRATGELFF
. TRBJ2-3 . TRBV9 TGTGCCAGCGGGAAGGAAGGGGCCCGGGATACGCAGTATTTT CASGKEGARDTQYF
. TRBJ2-3 . TRBV29-1 TGCAGCGTCGACCGACAGGGAGGTGATGCAGATACGCAGTATTTT CSVDRQGGDADTQYF
TRBD1 TRBJ2-7 . TRBV5-1 TGCGCCAGCAGAGAGGGACAGACCTACGAGCAGTACTTC CASREGQTYEQYF
. TRBJ1-2 . TRBV6-1 TGTGCCAGCAGTGATGGTAGGAGACCCTACACCTTC CASSDGRRPYTF
. TRBJ2-7 . TRBV9 TGTGCCAGCAGCGTAGGTCCCCTAACGGGAGCGGCGGAGCAGTACTTC CASSVGPLTGAAEQYF
. TRBJ2-6 . TRBV30 TGTGCCTGGTCCAGGGGTTCTGGGGCCAACGTCCTGACTTTC CAWSRGSGANVLTF
TRBD1 TRBJ1-1 . TRBV6-4 TGTGCCAGCAGTGACGTCGGACAGGGCGTAGCTTTCTTT CASSDVGQGVAFF
. TRBJ1-4 . TRBV12-3/TRBV12-4 TGTGCCAGCAGTTTGGGGGGAGAAAAACTGTTTTTT CASSLGGEKLFF
TRBD1 TRBJ1-5 . TRBV24-1 TGTGCCACCAGTGACCACGGGACAGGGAGGTCCAATCAGCCCCAGCATTTT CATSDHGTGRSNQPQHF
TRBD1 TRBJ1-4 . TRBV5-1 TGCGCCAGCAGCTTACCTGAGACAGGGGGCGCGTCAAAACTGTTTTTT CASSLPETGGASKLFF
. TRBJ1-2 . TRBV19 TGTGCCAGTAGTATCTCCCCTCTAACAGGGCGAGGCGGCTATGGCTACACCTTC CASSISPLTGRGGYGYTF
. TRBJ2-7 . TRBV29-1 TGCAGCGTTGTACAGCAGAGCTCCTACGAGCAGTACTTC CSVVQQSSYEQYF
TRBD2 TRBJ2-7 . TRBV9 TGTGCCAGCAGCGTAGATCCAGCGGGAGAAACGTACTTC CASSVDPAGETYF
TRBD2 TRBJ2-3 once TRBV9 TGTGCCAGCAGCGTCCCCCTAGCGGGAGAGGCAGATACGCAGTATTTT CASSVPLAGEADTQYF
. TRBJ2-7 . TRBV30 TGTGCCTGGGGAACAGGGGGGGACGAGCAGTACTTC CAWGTGGDEQYF
TRBD2 TRBJ2-1 . TRBV7-2 TGTGCCAGCAGCTCGTTCCCCGGGGGGGCCTCCTACAATGAGCAGTTCTTC CASSSFPGGASYNEQFF
TRBD2 TRBJ2-1 . TRBV5-6 TGTGCCAGCAGCAAAGCGGGACTAGCGGGAGTGGTAGTCGAGCAGTTCTTC CASSKAGLAGVVVEQFF
TRBD2 TRBJ2-3 . TRBV18 TGTGCCAGCTCATTTTTAGCGGGGGGGCCAGCAGATACGCAGTATTTT CASSFLAGGPADTQYF